These 20 T cell receptor beta chains came from one sample sequenced in a study of cytomegalovirus exposure and HLA in healthy donors. The study ran its PCR with 60 Vbeta and 13 Jbeta primers. The method was immunoSEQ multiplex PCR; TCRdb's version includes in-frame clones alone and lacks a portion of them. The data hold about 59,000 clones, with approximately 83% observed a single time. The source material was PBMCs. These receptors were taken from a human donor in good health.

A single count supports this clone. V is TRBV7-9 and J is TRBJ2-2, with D possibly TRBD1 on 5 matching bases. Per germline, CDR1 SEHNR and CDR2 FQNEAQ (reference sequence). CDR3 length equals 14 residues. This CDR3 reads CSTSQGSGTGELFF. The CDR3 region has the DNA TGTTCCACCTCCCAGGGCTCGGGCACCGGGGAGCTGTTTTTT. Full variable domain (outside the CDR3, taken from reference TRBV7-9 and TRBJ2-2): DTGVSQNPRHKITKRGQNVTFRCDPISEHNRLYWYRQTLGQGPEFLTYFQNEAQLEKSRLLSDRFSAERPKGSFSTLEIQRTEQGDSAMYLCSTSQGSGTGELFFGEGSRLTVL.

The chain employs TRBV9 and TRBJ2-7; D remains ambiguous. Germline assignment: CDR1 SGDLS and CDR2 YYNGEE. CDR3 length equals 15 residues. The V and J ends lost 4 bases and 0 bases respectively, with 14 bases between them. The DNA for the CDR3 is TGTGCCAGCAGCCCCACTTGGTCCTTCTCCTACGAGCAGTACTTC. Translating gives CASSPTWSFSYEQYF.

The chain joins TRBV7-9 to TRBJ2-3; D uncertain. Germline V lookup: CDR1 SEHNR, CDR2 FQNEAQ (reference sequence). The CDR3 runs 16 residues. Trimming left V 4 bases short and J 5 bases short, with 19 bases between. CDR3 sequence: CASSSLLVRREDTQYF. The CDR3 DNA is TGTGCCAGCAGCTCCCTCCTGGTGCGGCGCGAAGATACGCAGTATTTT. The entire variable domain, with the rest obtained from reference TRBV7-9 and TRBJ2-3, is as follows: DTGVSQNPRHKITKRGQNVTFRCDPISEHNRLYWYRQTLGQGPEFLTYFQNEAQLEKSRLLSDRFSAERPKGSFSTLEIQRTEQGDSAMYLCASSSLLVRREDTQYFGPGTRLTVL.

This rearrangement joins TRBV19 to TRBJ2-2; no clear D. Per the germline V gene, CDR1 is LNHDA and CDR2 is SQIVND (reference sequence). The CDR3 covers 15 residues. Trimming left V 7 bases short and J 0 bases short, with 12 bases between. The CDR3 protein is CASNNGRPNTGELFF. CDR3 coding DNA: TGTGCCAGTAACAATGGCAGGCCGAACACCGGGGAGCTGTTTTTT.

The chain uses TRBV18 and TRBJ1-2; D unresolved. The CDR3 totals 14 residues. Germline assignment: CDR1 KGHSH and CDR2 LQKENI. The V and J ends lost 4 bases and 8 bases respectively, with 17 bases between them. The CDR3 loop is CASSLPTGGGGYTF. The CDR3, as DNA: TGTGCCAGCTCACTACCTACGGGAGGAGGCGGCTACACCTTC.

The J gene is TRBJ1-2, the V gene TRBV4-1; weak D call: TRBD1 (6 bases). This CDR3 has 14 residues. Trimming took off 3 bases at V and 4 bases at J, with 12 bases between the two ends. Germline V lookup: CDR1 MGHRA, CDR2 YSYEKL. This CDR3 reads CASSHGGGFYGYTF. Written as DNA, the CDR3 is TGCGCCAGCAGCCACGGTGGGGGCTTCTATGGCTACACCTTC.

This clone was counted between two and nine times. The rearrangement uses TRBV10-3 and TRBJ2-1, with D perhaps TRBD1 (5 bases). V lost 0 bases and J 0 bases, leaving 6 bases between the germline ends. This CDR3 is 15 amino acids long. Per the germline V gene, CDR1 is ENHRY and CDR2 is SYGVKD. The CDR3 nucleotides are TGTGCCATCAGTGAGTCCGACAGCTCCTACAATGAGCAGTTCTTC. It is translated as CAISESDSSYNEQFF.

This clone was detected only once. This chain uses TRBV14 with TRBJ2-2; D is ambiguous. This CDR3 is 14 amino acids long. CDR1 and CDR2 (germline): SGHDN, FVKESK. Deletions cut 3 bases from V and 1 base from J, with 6 bases between. The CDR3 region is CASSHRQNTGELFF. The DNA of the CDR3 is TGTGCCAGCAGCCACAGACAGAACACCGGGGAGCTGTTTTTT.

In DNA, the CDR3 is TGTGCCAGCAGCGATTACAGGGCTGAGCAGTTCTTC. This translates into CASSDYRAEQFF. The chain couples TRBV7-2 to TRBJ2-1; the D gene is possibly TRBD1 (6 bases). Germline CDR1 and CDR2: SGHTA and FQGNSA. With 5 bases removed from V and 9 bases from J, the gap between germline ends came to 11 bases. The CDR3 extends over 12 amino acids.

CDR3 nucleotide sequence: TGTGCCAGCTCACCGCGCACGGGAGGGAGCTCAGAGACCCAGTACTTC. Translated: CASSPRTGGSSETQYF. This rearrangement joins TRBV18 to TRBJ2-5, with 8 bases matching TRBD2. CDR1 is KGHSH, CDR2 LQKENI, per germline. The CDR3 totals 16 residues. Germline trimming cut 3 bases from V and 4 bases from J; bases unmatched to any gene: 10.

This clone has only a few counts. The V gene is TRBV7-2, the J gene TRBJ2-1; D might be TRBD1 (7 bases). V shed 6 bases and J shed 1 base, with 13 bases lying between them. The germline gives CDR1 SGHTA, CDR2 FQGNSA. The CDR3 loop spans 15 amino acids. The CDR3 loop is CASSPQGGSYNEQFF. The CDR3 DNA reads TGTGCCAGCAGTCCTCAGGGGGGATCCTACAATGAGCAGTTCTTC.

The rearrangement links TRBV6-1 to TRBJ1-2, with D perhaps TRBD1 (5 bases). Per the germline V gene, CDR1 is MNHNS and CDR2 is SASEGT. The CDR3 consists of 14 residues. Trimming took 0 bases from V and 6 from J, leaving 11 bases between them. The DNA for the CDR3 is TGTGCCAGCAGTGAAGCGGGGGGGAACAATGGCTACACCTTC. Protein sequence: CASSEAGGNNGYTF.

The chain employs TRBV11-2 and TRBJ2-4; perhaps TRBD1 as D (6 bases). V lost 3 bases and J 14 bases, leaving 23 bases between the germline ends. Germline CDR1 is SGHAT and CDR2 is FQNNGV. The CDR3 has 15 residues. CDR3 nucleotide sequence: TGTGCCAGCAGCTTCTCCCAGGGTCAAGGGGGAGCAAAGTACTTC. Its protein is CASSFSQGQGGAKYF.

The rearrangement joins TRBV30 to TRBJ1-1; D ambiguous. V lost 2 bases and J 11 bases, leaving 6 bases between the germline ends. CDR3 length: 9 residues. CDR1 GTSNPN and CDR2 SVGIG come from the germline V gene (reference sequence). For the CDR3, the DNA is TGTGCCTGGAGTCCCAGGGCTTTCTTT. It encodes CAWSPRAFF.

CDR3 bases: TGTGCCAGCACTACTAGCGGCACAGATACGCAGTATTTT. It encodes CASTTSGTDTQYF. The rearrangement links TRBV2 to TRBJ2-3; 7 bases agree with TRBD2. The CDR3 length is 13 residues. J gave up 1 base and V 7 bases, and 2 bases lay outside the gene matches. Germline assignment: CDR1 SNHLY and CDR2 FYNNEI.

The gene calls are TRBV28 and TRBJ2-3, with a possible D match to TRBD1 (5 bases). The CDR3 is 13 amino acids. Trimming removed 3 bases at V and 2 bases at J, with 6 bases between. From germline, CDR1 is MDHEN and CDR2 SYDVKM. The CDR3 coding sequence is TGTGCCAGCAGTTTGGACAACACAGATACGCAGTATTTT. It is translated as CASSLDNTDTQYF.

V is TRBV11-1 and J is TRBJ1-2; TRBD1 aligns across 9 bases. V dropped 6 bases and J dropped 2; count of bases not matched to a gene: 7. Germline lookup yields CDR1 SGHAT and CDR2 FQDESV (reference sequence). The CDR3 consists of 15 residues. CDR3 sequence: CASSPWTGENYGYTF. CDR3 coding DNA: TGTGCCAGCAGTCCCTGGACAGGGGAAAACTATGGCTACACCTTC.

The chain joins TRBV7-8 to TRBJ2-7; 8 nucleotides match TRBD2. Germline lookup yields CDR1 SGHVS and CDR2 FQNEAQ. The ends lost 4 bases at V and 3 bases at J; junction bases unmatched: 11. This CDR3 has 16 amino acids. In DNA, the CDR3 is TGTGCCAGCAGCTCCCCGAGAAGCGGGAGCGTCTACGAGCAGTACTTC. Protein sequence: CASSSPRSGSVYEQYF.

This chain connects TRBV4-2 to TRBJ1-4, with D possibly matching TRBD1 (5 bases). Trimming removed 1 base at V and 3 bases at J, with 15 bases between. Germline V gene data show CDR1 as LGHNA and CDR2 as YNFKEQ. CDR3 length: 17 amino acids. CDR3 amino acids: CASSQVQGGLSNEKLFF. The CDR3 DNA follows: TGTGCCAGCAGCCAAGTTCAGGGAGGGCTTTCTAATGAAAAACTGTTTTTT.

Notes on this clone: A read error is likely, as this CDR3 ends without the conserved phenylalanine or tryptophan. The V call is TRBV27, the J call TRBJ1-2; 8 bases align to TRBD1. The CDR3 runs to 14 residues. The germline V gene encodes CDR1 MNHEY and CDR2 SMNVEV (reference sequence). V was pared by 5 bases and J by 8 bases, with 10 bases of the junction left unmatched. This CDR3 is CASSPDRARFGYTL. The CDR3 DNA reads TGTGCCAGCAGTCCGGACAGGGCTAGGTTCGGCTACACCCTC.